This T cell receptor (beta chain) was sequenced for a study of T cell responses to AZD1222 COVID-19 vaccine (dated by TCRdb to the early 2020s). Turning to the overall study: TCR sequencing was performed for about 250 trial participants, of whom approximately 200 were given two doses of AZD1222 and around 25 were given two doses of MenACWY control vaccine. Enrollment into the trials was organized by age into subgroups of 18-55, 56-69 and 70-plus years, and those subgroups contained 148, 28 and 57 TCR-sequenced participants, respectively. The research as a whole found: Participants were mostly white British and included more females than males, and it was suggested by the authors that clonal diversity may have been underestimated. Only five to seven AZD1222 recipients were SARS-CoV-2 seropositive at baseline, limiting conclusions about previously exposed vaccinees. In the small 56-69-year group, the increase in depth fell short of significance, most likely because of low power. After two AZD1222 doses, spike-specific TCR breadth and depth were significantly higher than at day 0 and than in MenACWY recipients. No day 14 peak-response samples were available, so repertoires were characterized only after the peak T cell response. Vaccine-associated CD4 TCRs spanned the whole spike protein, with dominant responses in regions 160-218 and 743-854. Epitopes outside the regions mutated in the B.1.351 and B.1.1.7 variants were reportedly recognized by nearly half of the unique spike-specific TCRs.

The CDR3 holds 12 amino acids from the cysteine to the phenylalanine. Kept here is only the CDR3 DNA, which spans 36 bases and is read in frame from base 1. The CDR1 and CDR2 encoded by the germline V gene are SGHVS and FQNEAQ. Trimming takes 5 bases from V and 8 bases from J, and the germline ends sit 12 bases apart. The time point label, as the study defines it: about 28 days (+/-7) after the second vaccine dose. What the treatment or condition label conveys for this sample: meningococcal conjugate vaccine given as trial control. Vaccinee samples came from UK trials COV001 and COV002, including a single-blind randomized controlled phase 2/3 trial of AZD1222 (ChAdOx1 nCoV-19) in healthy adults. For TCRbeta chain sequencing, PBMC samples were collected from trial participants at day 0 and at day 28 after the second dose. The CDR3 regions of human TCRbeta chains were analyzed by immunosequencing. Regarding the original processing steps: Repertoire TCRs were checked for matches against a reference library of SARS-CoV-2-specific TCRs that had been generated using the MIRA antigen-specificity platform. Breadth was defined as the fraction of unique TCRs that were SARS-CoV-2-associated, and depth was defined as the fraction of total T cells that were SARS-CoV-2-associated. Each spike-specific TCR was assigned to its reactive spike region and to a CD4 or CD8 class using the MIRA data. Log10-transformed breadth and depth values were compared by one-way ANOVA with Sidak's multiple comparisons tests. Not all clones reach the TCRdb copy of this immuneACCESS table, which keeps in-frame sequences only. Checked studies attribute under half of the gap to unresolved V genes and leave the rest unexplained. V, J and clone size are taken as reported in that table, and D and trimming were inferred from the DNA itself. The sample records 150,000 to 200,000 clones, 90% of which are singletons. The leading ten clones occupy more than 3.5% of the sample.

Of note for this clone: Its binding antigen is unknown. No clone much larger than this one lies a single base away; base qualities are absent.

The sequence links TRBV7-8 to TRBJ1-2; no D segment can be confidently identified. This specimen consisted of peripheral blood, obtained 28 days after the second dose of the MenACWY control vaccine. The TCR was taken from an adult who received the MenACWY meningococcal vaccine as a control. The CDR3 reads CASSPLTDGYTF. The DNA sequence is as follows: TGTGCCAGCAGCCCCCTGACGGACGGCTACACCTTC.